The 8 T cell receptor beta chains reported below all come from one sample, sequenced in a study of shared clonotypes between healthy human individuals. Repertoires were generated with immunoSEQ multiplex PCR, while TCRdb's copy carries only in-frame clones and drops some. The data contain a few million clones, 85% to 95% of them seen just once; the ten biggest clones take up around 0.14%. Specimen: naive CD4+ T cells sorted from blood. The sample's subset: CD45RA+ positively selected. The receptor set was obtained from a man between 18 and 35 years old in good health.

V is TRBV6-5 and J is TRBJ1-3; D is undetermined. CDR1 MNHEY and CDR2 SVGAGI come from the germline V gene. V gave up 5 bases and J gave up 4 bases, with 12 bases separating them. CDR3 length: 14 amino acids. The CDR3 region has the DNA TGTGCCAGCAGTCTCGGGTCAGCGGGAAACACCATATATTTT. This encodes CASSLGSAGNTIYF.

The rearrangement joins TRBV9 to TRBJ2-5; 7 bases map to TRBD2. The CDR3 sequence is 17 residues long. The J segment lost 4 bases and the V segment lost 0 bases, leaving 12 bases of the junction unmatched. Germline CDR1 is SGDLS and CDR2 is YYNGEE. In DNA, the CDR3 is TGTGCCAGCAGCGTAGGGAGCGGGGTAACCAATATAGAGACCCAGTACTTC. Protein sequence: CASSVGSGVTNIETQYF.

The CDR3 nucleotides are TGTGCCAGCACCCCCGGTGGGGGGAGGTACGAGCAGTACTTC. This codes for CASTPGGGRYEQYF. The chain combines TRBV28 with TRBJ2-7, with D maybe TRBD2 (6 bases). This CDR3 region has 14 residues. Germline CDR1 reads MDHEN; CDR2 reads SYDVKM. Between the trimmed V and J ends, which lost 7 bases and 4 bases, there was a span of 17 bases.

This chain joins TRBV28 and TRBJ1-3; D call uncertain. The V end was cut by 6 bases, the J end by 9 bases, with 15 bases between. The CDR3 runs 13 residues. Germline-derived CDR1 and CDR2 are MDHEN and SYDVKM. The DNA for the CDR3 is TGTGCCAGCAGCCTTAGCGACCGCAGCACCATATATTTT. As protein: CASSLSDRSTIYF.

With respect to this clone: This specimen includes other DNA sequences encoding the same CDR3. V gene TRBV19 combines with J gene TRBJ2-3, with TRBD2 identical over 11 bases. V gave up 5 bases and J gave up 0 bases; unmatched junction bases: 4. Germline V gene data show CDR1 as LNHDA and CDR2 as SQIVND (reference sequence). CDR3 length equals 16 residues. The CDR3 sequence: CASSPTSGTSTDTQYF. As DNA, the CDR3 is TGTGCCAGTAGTCCGACTAGCGGGACTAGCACAGATACGCAGTATTTT.

The gene calls are TRBV6-5 and TRBJ2-1; D gene ambiguous. V was pared by 5 bases and J by 5 bases, with 7 bases between. This CDR3 is built from 12 residues. Per the germline V gene, CDR1 is MNHEY and CDR2 is SVGAGI. The CDR3 protein is CASSREDNEQFF. In DNA form, the CDR3 reads TGTGCCAGCAGTCGTGAAGACAATGAGCAGTTCTTC.

The chain recombines TRBV5-1 with TRBJ1-6, with D tentatively TRBD1 (6 bases). This CDR3 has 15 amino acids. Trimming removed 5 bases at V and 7 bases at J, with 16 bases between. The germline V gene has CDR1 SGHRS and CDR2 YFSETQ. CDR3 bases: TGCGCCAGCAGGATTAACAGGGTGGGGAATTCACCCCTCCACTTT. Translating it yields CASRINRVGNSPLHF.

J is TRBJ1-3 and V is TRBV11-2; maybe TRBD1 (5 bases). CDR1 is SGHAT, CDR2 FQNNGV, per germline. This CDR3 is built from 18 residues. V was clipped by 5 bases and J by 0 bases, with 20 bases between them. CDR3: CASSPTGFGTISGNTIYF. The CDR3 DNA is TGTGCCAGCAGCCCCACCGGGTTCGGGACGATCTCTGGAAACACCATATATTTT.